This T cell receptor (beta chain) is drawn from a study of Graves' ophthalmopathy and Graves' hyperthyroidism. Overall study results and limits: Between ophthalmopathy and stable hyperthyroidism, a 13-signature model drew a separation with 87.88% sensitivity and roughly 80% specificity.

From germline, CDR1 is SQVTM and CDR2 ANQGSEA. V lost 4 bases, J lost 2 bases, and 12 bases lay in between. The CDR3 totals 13 residues. CDR3 regions of TCR beta were amplified from RNA transcripts. RT-PCR was first run with HTBI primers, then multiplex PCR in a second round. TCRdb itself ran the multiplex PCR reads through MiXCR, one entry per CDR3 protein. The sample gives about 210,000 distinct CDR3 sequences, 25% to 30% of which show up once; 9.1% is in the top ten. Concerning this clonotype itself: No antigen is known for it.

Sequencing was done on a sample of peripheral blood. The chain uses TRBV29-1 and TRBJ2-7; weak D call: TRBD2 (5 bases). The TCR originated in a man aged 50-60 years with Graves' ophthalmopathy. The CDR3 reads CSVGSEEPYEQYF. Here the CDR3 DNA reads TGCAGCGTTGGGTCGGAGGAACCCTACGAGCAGTACTTC.